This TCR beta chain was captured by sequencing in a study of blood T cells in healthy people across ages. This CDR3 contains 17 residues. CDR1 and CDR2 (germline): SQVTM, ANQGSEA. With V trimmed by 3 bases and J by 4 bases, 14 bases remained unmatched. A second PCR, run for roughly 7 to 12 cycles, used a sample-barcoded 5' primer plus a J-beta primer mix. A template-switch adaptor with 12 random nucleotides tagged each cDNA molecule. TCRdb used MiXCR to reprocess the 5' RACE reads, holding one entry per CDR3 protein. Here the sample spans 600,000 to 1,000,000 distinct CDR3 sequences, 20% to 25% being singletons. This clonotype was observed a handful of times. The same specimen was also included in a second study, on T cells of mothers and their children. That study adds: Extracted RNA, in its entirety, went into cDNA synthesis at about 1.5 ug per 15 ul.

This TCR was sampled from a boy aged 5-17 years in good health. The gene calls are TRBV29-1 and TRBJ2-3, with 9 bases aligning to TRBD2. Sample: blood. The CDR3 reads CSVDGDPGREGPDTQYF. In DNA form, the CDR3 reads TGCAGCGTTGATGGAGACCCGGGGCGGGAGGGCCCAGATACGCAGTATTTT.